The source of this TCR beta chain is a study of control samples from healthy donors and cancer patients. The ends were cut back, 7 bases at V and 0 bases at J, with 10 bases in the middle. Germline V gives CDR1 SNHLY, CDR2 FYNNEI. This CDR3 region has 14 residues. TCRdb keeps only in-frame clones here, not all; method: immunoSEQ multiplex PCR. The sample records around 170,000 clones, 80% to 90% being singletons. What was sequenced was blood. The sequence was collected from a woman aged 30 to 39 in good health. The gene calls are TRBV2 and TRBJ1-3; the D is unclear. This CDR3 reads CASMGRDSGNTIYF. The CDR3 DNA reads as TGTGCCAGCATGGGCAGAGACTCTGGAAACACCATATATTTT.